Listed below are T cell receptor beta chains from one sample, sequenced in a study of CD8 T cells in Susac syndrome. TCRdb called the immunoSEQ multiplex PCR reads again in MiXCR, with one record for every CDR3 protein. The sample lists around 150,000 distinct CDR3 sequences, 90% to 95% occurring once. The sample comprised CD8+ T cells from PBMCs. Receptor source: a human donor in good health. Each CDR3 is given with its conserved first and last residue. A D gene is named only where the DNA matches it firmly. Clone size is shown for a subset of rows, as once, few, many or a class of expanded clone.

clone size,D gene,V gene,J gene,CDR3 DNA,CDR3 protein
NA,NA,TRBV19,TRBJ2-5,TGTGCCAGTACCAACTCAGGTGGGACCCAGTACTTC,CASTNSGGTQYF
NA,NA,TRBV29-1,TRBJ1-2,TGCAGCGTTGAGGGACCGGAGGATTTTGGCTACACCTTC,CSVEGPEDFGYTF
NA,NA,TRBV7-2,TRBJ1-5,TGTGCCAGCAGCTTAAACAGGAATAGCAATCAGCCCCAGCATTTT,CASSLNRNSNQPQHF
NA,NA,TRBV30,TRBJ2-7,TGTGCCTGGAGTACCCCAGGGGTGGCCTACGAGCAGTACTTC,CAWSTPGVAYEQYF
NA,NA,TRBV7-9,TRBJ1-4,TGTGCCAGCAGCTTTGGACCTGAAAAACTGTTTTTT,CASSFGPEKLFF
NA,NA,TRBV27,TRBJ1-2,TGTGCCAGCAGTTTATCGCGTGGGGGCGTGAACTATGGCTACACCTTC,CASSLSRGGVNYGYTF
NA,NA,TRBV25-1,TRBJ2-2,TGTGCCAGCAGTGAATTAGTCACAGGTTACACCGGGGAGCTGTTTTTT,CASSELVTGYTGELFF
NA,TRBD2,TRBV4-1,TRBJ2-7,TGCGCCAGCAGCCTTAGCGGGACCCACTACGAGCAGTACTTC,CASSLSGTHYEQYF
NA,NA,TRBV28,TRBJ2-4,TGTGCCAGCAAGCGTGGGGCGGACATTCAGTACTTC,CASKRGADIQYF
NA,TRBD2,TRBV6-5,TRBJ2-1,TGTGCCAGCAGTTACTCAACGGGAGGACTCAATGAGCAGTTCTTC,CASSYSTGGLNEQFF
NA,NA,TRBV27,TRBJ2-1,TGTGCCAGCATGCCCACTCGGAGGGTAAATGAGCAGTTCTTC,CASMPTRRVNEQFF
NA,NA,TRBV15,TRBJ1-4,TGTGCCACCAGCAGATCACCCCTGGGAGTATGGAATGAAAAACTGTTTTTT,CATSRSPLGVWNEKLFF
NA,NA,TRBV20-1,TRBJ2-2,TGCAGTGCTCAAGACAGGGAGGAGTCCGGGGAGCTGTTTTTT,CSAQDREESGELFF
NA,TRBD1,TRBV30,TRBJ2-1,TGTGCCTGGAGCCGGACAGGCCTAGGGAATGAGCAGTTCTTC,CAWSRTGLGNEQFF
NA,TRBD2,TRBV29-1,TRBJ2-7,TGCAGCGTTGAATGGACTAGCGGGGCCGCCTACGAGCAGTACTTC,CSVEWTSGAAYEQYF
NA,NA,TRBV6-2/TRBV6-3,TRBJ1-2,TGTGCCAGCAGTCACAATCGGGGATATGGCTACACCTTC,CASSHNRGYGYTF
NA,NA,TRBV9,TRBJ2-7,TGTGCCAGCAGCGTAGGACACCTCTCCTACGAGCAGTACTTC,CASSVGHLSYEQYF
once,NA,TRBV29-1,TRBJ1-1,TGCAGCGTTGTTGGATTTAATGAAGCTTTCTTT,CSVVGFNEAFF
few,TRBD2,TRBV5-1,TRBJ2-3,TGCGCCAGCAGCGTGGGACTACCGCGAGGTGATACGCAGTATTTT,CASSVGLPRGDTQYF
NA,NA,TRBV29-1,TRBJ2-7,TGCAGCGTTGATATGAACTACGAGCAGTACTTC,CSVDMNYEQYF
NA,NA,TRBV25-1,TRBJ2-1,TGTGCCAGCAGTCGAAGAAGCGATGAGCAGTTCTTC,CASSRRSDEQFF
NA,TRBD2,TRBV14,TRBJ2-7,TGTGCCAGCAGCCAAGGCCGACTAGCGGGACTATACGAGCAGTACTTC,CASSQGRLAGLYEQYF
NA,NA,TRBV7-9,TRBJ1-5,TGTGCCAGCAGCTTAGCCCGGGATCCCAATCAGCCCCAGCATTTT,CASSLARDPNQPQHF
NA,NA,TRBV3-1,TRBJ1-4,TGTGCCAGCAGCTCGGCGGGGGGCGACGAAAAACTGTTTTTT,CASSSAGGDEKLFF
NA,NA,TRBV6-5,TRBJ2-1,TGTGCCAGCAGTTTCGCCCTAGGGAATGAGCAGTTCTTC,CASSFALGNEQFF
NA,NA,TRBV24-1,TRBJ2-5,TGTGCCACCAGTGATTTGCAGGAGGCAGGGGAAGAGACCCAGTACTTC,CATSDLQEAGEETQYF
NA,TRBD2,TRBV27,TRBJ2-1,TGTGCCAGCAGTGGCGAGACTAGCGAGTATTACAATGAGCAGTTCTTC,CASSGETSEYYNEQFF
NA,NA,TRBV13,TRBJ2-3,TGTGCCAGCAGCTTCGAGACAGCCACAGATACGCAGTATTTT,CASSFETATDTQYF
NA,NA,TRBV7-9,TRBJ2-1,TGTGCCAGCAGCAAGAACCGAAATGAGCAGTTCTTC,CASSKNRNEQFF
NA,NA,TRBV12-5,TRBJ2-7,TGTGCTAGTGGTTTGACTATGAGGCGAAGCTACGAGCAGTACTTC,CASGLTMRRSYEQYF
NA,NA,TRBV15,TRBJ2-1,TGTGCCACCAGCAACCTCGGTAATTGGAATGAGCAGTTCTTC,CATSNLGNWNEQFF
NA,TRBD2,TRBV20-1,TRBJ2-7,TGCAGTGCTAGCCCCGGGACTAGCCCCAACGAGCAGTACTTC,CSASPGTSPNEQYF
NA,TRBD1,TRBV7-9,TRBJ2-1,TGTGCCAGCAGCTCACAGGGGTTCAATGAGCAGTTCTTC,CASSSQGFNEQFF
NA,NA,TRBV9,TRBJ1-1,TGTGCCAGCAGTCGCTTTGGTGATCCCCGGAGGACTGAAGCTTTCTTT,CASSRFGDPRRTEAFF
NA,TRBD1,TRBV5-1,TRBJ2-5,TGCGCCAGCAGCTTGGAAGGGACAGGTGGGGAGACCCAGTACTTC,CASSLEGTGGETQYF
NA,NA,TRBV28,TRBJ1-5,TGTGCCAGCAGTGCAGGGTTAGGCAATCAGCCCCAGCATTTT,CASSAGLGNQPQHF
NA,NA,TRBV4-1,TRBJ2-5,TGCGCCAGCAGCCCCCAATGGGGGGTACAAGAGACCCAGTACTTC,CASSPQWGVQETQYF
NA,TRBD2,TRBV9,TRBJ2-3,TGTGCCAGCAGCGTAGCGGGAGGGAAGGATACGCAGTATTTT,CASSVAGGKDTQYF
NA,NA,TRBV15,TRBJ1-5,TGTGCCACCAGCCCTACTCTTTCAGGCCAGCCCCAGCATTTT,CATSPTLSGQPQHF
NA,NA,TRBV27,TRBJ2-5,TGTGCCAGCAGTTTATTAGGAGCACAAGAGACCCAGTACTTC,CASSLLGAQETQYF
NA,TRBD2,TRBV13,TRBJ2-5,TGTGCCAGCAGCGCGGGACTAGCGGGAGTTCTGGAGACCCAGTACTTC,CASSAGLAGVLETQYF
NA,NA,TRBV30,TRBJ1-1,TGTGCCGGGACAATCATGAACACTGAAGCTTTCTTT,CAGTIMNTEAFF
NA,NA,TRBV20-1,TRBJ2-7,TGCAGTGCTCCCTTACAGGTCGCCTACGAGCAGTACTTC,CSAPLQVAYEQYF
NA,TRBD2,TRBV5-1,TRBJ2-1,TGCGCCAGCAGCTTGACTAGCGTACGTTCCTACAATGAGCAGTTCTTC,CASSLTSVRSYNEQFF
NA,NA,TRBV4-2,TRBJ2-7,TGTGCCAGCAGCCACGGACCGAGCGGAAGCTCCTACGAGCAGTACTTC,CASSHGPSGSSYEQYF
NA,NA,TRBV4-3,TRBJ1-1,TGCGCCAGCAGCCAAGTAGCAGGGATGAACACTGAAGCTTTCTTT,CASSQVAGMNTEAFF
once,NA,TRBV7-6,TRBJ2-3,TGTGCCAGCAGCTTAGTCGCGTCGAGCACAGATACGCAGTATTTT,CASSLVASSTDTQYF
NA,TRBD1,TRBV29-1,TRBJ1-2,TGCAGCGTTGAAGATTGGGACAGCGAGGGCTACACCTTC,CSVEDWDSEGYTF
NA,NA,TRBV28,TRBJ2-5,TGTGCCAGCAGTTCAAAACTCGCCGTCCAAGAGACCCAGTACTTC,CASSSKLAVQETQYF
NA,TRBD2,TRBV9,TRBJ2-7,TGTGCCAGCAGCGTAGAGGGGACTAGCGGGAGTGAGAACGAGCAGTACTTC,CASSVEGTSGSENEQYF
once,NA,TRBV27,TRBJ2-1,TGTGCCAGCAGTATAGTGGGTGAGCAGTTCTTC,CASSIVGEQFF
NA,NA,TRBV30,TRBJ1-1,TGTGCCTGGAGAACTGTGGGAAGGAACACTGAAGCTTTCTTT,CAWRTVGRNTEAFF
NA,NA,TRBV27,TRBJ2-5,TGTGCCAGCAGTTTATCACTCGAGCAAGAGACCCAGTACTTC,CASSLSLEQETQYF
NA,TRBD1,TRBV6-5,TRBJ2-7,TGTGCCAGCAGTTACGGGACAGGGTCGGAGGAGCAGTACTTC,CASSYGTGSEEQYF
NA,TRBD2,TRBV6-5,TRBJ2-7,TGTGCCAGCAGCTCCGGGGGGGTACTCGAGCAGTACTTC,CASSSGGVLEQYF
once,TRBD2,TRBV9,TRBJ2-3,TGTGCCAGCTCCCCTAGCGGGAGGGCCGAGGCAGATACGCAGTATTTT,CASSPSGRAEADTQYF
NA,TRBD2,TRBV27,TRBJ2-3,TGTGCCAGCAGTTATAGCGGGGATAGCACAGATACGCAGTATTTT,CASSYSGDSTDTQYF
NA,NA,TRBV7-9,TRBJ2-1,TGTGCCAGCCTCGGGAGCTCCTACAATGAGCAGTTCTTC,CASLGSSYNEQFF
NA,TRBD2,TRBV20-1,TRBJ2-7,TGCAGTGCCCCCGGGACTAGCGGGAGCTACGAGCAGTACTTC,CSAPGTSGSYEQYF
NA,NA,TRBV15,TRBJ1-4,TGTGCCACCAGCAGAGGGGTACAGGCCGGGGATGGAAAACTGTTTTTT,CATSRGVQAGDGKLFF